This passage covers 17 T cell receptor beta chains from one sample sequenced in a study of blood T cell repertoires in COVID-19 (dated by TCRdb to 2019 to 2021). Library preparation was by the immunoSEQ multiplex PCR assay. This immuneACCESS table, as held by TCRdb, lists in-frame sequences with V and J called but not all clones. Of the missing ones, under half trace to an unresolved V gene in checked studies; the others have no known cause. Counted in this sample were about 88,000 clones; over 75% of them appeared once. Roughly 3% of the sample is taken by the ten largest. The material sequenced was peripheral blood. These TCRs come from an elderly woman with acute or convalescent COVID-19.

The J gene is TRBJ1-2, the V gene TRBV30; TRBD1 might be the D (5 bases). The CDR3 contains 15 residues. Germline CDR1 GTSNPN, CDR2 SVGIG (reference sequence). The germline V and J ends were trimmed by 2 bases and 5 bases, with 18 bases remaining between them. The CDR3, as DNA: TGTGCCTGGAGTTCCGGGACTTTGGGACCATATGGCTACACCTTC. Its protein product is CAWSSGTLGPYGYTF.

This clone has a single count. The V gene is TRBV27, the J gene TRBJ2-2, with D possibly TRBD1 on 6 matching bases. The ends were cut back, 5 bases at V and 5 bases at J, with 12 bases in the middle. CDR3 size: 14 residues. Germline V gives CDR1 MNHEY, CDR2 SMNVEV (reference sequence). CDR3 nucleotide sequence: TGTGCCAGCAGTGTGACACAGGGAACCGGGGAGCTGTTTTTT. As protein: CASSVTQGTGELFF.

The chain has TRBV28 and TRBJ2-7; 13 bases line up with TRBD2. With 6 bases clipped from V and 1 base from J, the junction kept 9 bases outside the gene matches. Looked up from germline, CDR1 is MDHEN and CDR2 is SYDVKM. CDR3 length equals 17 residues. DNA for the CDR3: TGTGCCAGCAGACATACTAGCGGGAGGGCCCGATCCTACGAGCAGTACTTC. This gives the protein CASRHTSGRARSYEQYF.

The rearrangement links TRBV9 to TRBJ2-7; D perhaps matches TRBD2 (5 bases). This CDR3 spans 17 amino acids. Trimming shortened V by 0 bases and J by 5 bases, and 21 bases separated the two germline ends. Germline V CDR1 and CDR2: SGDLS, YYNGEE. CDR3 residues: CASSVEIGGVGLDEQYF. The DNA for the CDR3 is TGTGCCAGCAGCGTAGAGATTGGAGGAGTGGGTTTAGACGAGCAGTACTTC. Variable domain in full (rest from reference TRBV9 and TRBJ2-7): DSGVTQTPKHLITATGQRVTLRCSPRSGDLSVYWYQQSLDQGLQFLIQYYNGEERAKGNILERFSAQQFPDLHSELNLSSLELGDSALYFCASSVEIGGVGLDEQYFGPGTRLTVT.

This chain uses TRBV7-2 with TRBJ1-3, with unresolved D. CDR3 length: 12 residues. Per germline, CDR1 SGHTA and CDR2 FQGNSA. V was pared by 5 bases and J by 4 bases, with 6 bases between. CDR3 loop: CASSNIGNTIYF. The CDR3 DNA reads TGTGCCAGCAGCAACATAGGAAACACCATATATTTT.

This clone was seen a single time. V is TRBV14 and J is TRBJ1-4; 9 positions agree with TRBD1. Germline CDR1 SGHDN, CDR2 FVKESK. With 4 bases clipped from V and 8 bases from J, the junction kept 8 bases outside the gene matches. The CDR3 consists of 15 residues. As DNA, the CDR3 is TGTGCCAGCAGCCGCCAACAGGGGGCTGGAGAAAAACTGTTTTTT. Amino acid sequence: CASSRQQGAGEKLFF. Complete variable domain (other parts from reference TRBV14 and TRBJ1-4): EAGVTQFPSHSVIEKGQTVTLRCDPISGHDNLYWYRRVMGKEIKFLLHFVKESKQDESGMPNNRFLAERTGGTYSTLKVQPAELEDSGVYFCASSRQQGAGEKLFFGSGTQLSVL.

This clone was recorded only once. The V call is TRBV9, the J call TRBJ2-2, with D tentatively TRBD1 (5 bases). The ends were cut back, 4 bases at V and 1 base at J, with 11 bases in the middle. Per the germline V gene, CDR1 is SGDLS and CDR2 is YYNGEE. The CDR3 covers 15 residues. CDR3 bases: TGTGCCAGCAGCCCCTGGCAGGGGAACACCGGGGAGCTGTTTTTT. Translated: CASSPWQGNTGELFF.

The J gene is TRBJ2-1, the V gene TRBV27, with a possible D match to TRBD2 (6 bases). The CDR3 sequence is 14 residues long. Deletions cut 10 bases from V and 3 bases from J, with 16 bases between. Germline assignment: CDR1 MNHEY and CDR2 SMNVEV (reference sequence). Written as DNA, the CDR3 is TGTGCCACTTCCGGGACTTCCTTCTACAATGAGCAGTTCTTC. This gives the protein CATSGTSFYNEQFF.

The chain couples TRBV28 to TRBJ2-1, with D possibly matching TRBD2 (6 bases). The ends were cut back, 6 bases at V and 2 bases at J, with 20 bases in the middle. Looked up from germline, CDR1 is MDHEN and CDR2 is SYDVKM. This CDR3 is 17 amino acids long. The CDR3: CASSYTPGLGAYNEQFF. The CDR3 DNA follows: TGTGCCAGCAGCTACACTCCGGGACTCGGGGCCTACAATGAGCAGTTCTTC. Drawing the rest from reference TRBV28 and TRBJ2-1, the complete variable domain is DVKVTQSSRYLVKRTGEKVFLECVQDMDHENMFWYRQDPGLGLRLIYFSYDVKMKEKGDIPEGYSVSREKKERFSLILESASTNQTSMYLCASSYTPGLGAYNEQFFGPGTRLTVL.

The V gene is TRBV6-5, the J gene TRBJ1-4; 8 bases are shared with TRBD1. CDR3 length: 15 residues. Looked up from germline, CDR1 is MNHEY and CDR2 is SVGAGI. V gave up 0 bases and J gave up 8 bases; unmatched junction bases: 5. The CDR3: CASSYSTGDGEKLFF. In nucleotides, the CDR3 is TGTGCCAGCAGTTACTCGACAGGGGACGGGGAAAAACTGTTTTTT.

The chain recombines TRBV16 with TRBJ1-6; possible D gene TRBD1, 5 bases. The ends were cut back, 2 bases at V and 9 bases at J, with 11 bases in the middle. Germline V gene data show CDR1 as KGHSY and CDR2 as FQNENV. The CDR3 consists of 14 residues. Here the CDR3 reads CASSQMQGVSPLHF. The DNA of the CDR3 is TGTGCCAGCAGCCAAATGCAGGGCGTTTCACCCCTCCACTTT.

This clone was detected only once. The chain is built from TRBV6-1 and TRBJ2-5; tentatively, D is TRBD2 (5 bases). The CDR3 runs to 15 residues. Germline V gene lookup returns CDR1 MNHNS and CDR2 SASEGT. Trimming left V 4 bases short and J 5 bases short, with 17 bases between. In DNA, the CDR3 is TGTGCCAGCAGTGCGATTAAAAGCTCGGGGGAGACCCAGTACTTC. This translates into CASSAIKSSGETQYF.

The V gene is TRBV6-2 or TRBV6-3, the J gene TRBJ2-3; D unclear. CDR1 MNHEY and CDR2 SVGEGT come from the germline V gene. Trimming pared 5 bases from V and 8 bases from J, leaving 8 bases between. This CDR3 is 11 amino acids long. The CDR3 bases are TGTGCCAGCAGTAGTCTCGGTACGCAGTATTTT. Protein: CASSSLGTQYF.

The chain employs TRBV12-3 or TRBV12-4 and TRBJ2-5; 8 bases map to TRBD1. The CDR3 runs to 13 residues. Trimming took 5 bases from V and 3 from J; bases not matched to a gene: 2. The DNA for the CDR3 is TGTGCCAGCAGTCTGGACAGGGAAGAGACCCAGTACTTC. This encodes CASSLDREETQYF.

The gene calls are TRBV7-8 and TRBJ2-1; tentatively, D is TRBD2 (5 bases). V lost 5 bases, J lost 0 bases, and 11 bases lay in between. CDR1 is SGHVS, CDR2 FQNEAQ, per germline. The CDR3 totals 15 residues. The CDR3 coding sequence is TGTGCCAGCAGCCGGAGCGGAAGCTCCTACAATGAGCAGTTCTTC. It translates to CASSRSGSSYNEQFF.

The chain couples TRBV2 to TRBJ2-5; maybe TRBD2 (5 bases). Germline lookup yields CDR1 SNHLY and CDR2 FYNNEI. This CDR3 is 14 amino acids long. V was cut by 6 bases and J by 2 bases, with 13 bases left in between. The CDR3 bases are TGTGCCAGCAGCGTACTAGTTGCACAAGAGACCCAGTACTTC. Amino acids: CASSVLVAQETQYF.

The rearrangement joins TRBV9 to TRBJ1-5; 8 bases align to TRBD1. Germline V CDR1 and CDR2: SGDLS, YYNGEE. The CDR3 spans 15 residues. The V gene end was trimmed by 0 bases and the J gene end by 5 bases; junction bases not matched to a gene: 4. DNA of the CDR3: TGTGCCAGCAGCGTAGGGGCAGGGGGCGATCAGCCCCAGCATTTT. It codes for CASSVGAGGDQPQHF.